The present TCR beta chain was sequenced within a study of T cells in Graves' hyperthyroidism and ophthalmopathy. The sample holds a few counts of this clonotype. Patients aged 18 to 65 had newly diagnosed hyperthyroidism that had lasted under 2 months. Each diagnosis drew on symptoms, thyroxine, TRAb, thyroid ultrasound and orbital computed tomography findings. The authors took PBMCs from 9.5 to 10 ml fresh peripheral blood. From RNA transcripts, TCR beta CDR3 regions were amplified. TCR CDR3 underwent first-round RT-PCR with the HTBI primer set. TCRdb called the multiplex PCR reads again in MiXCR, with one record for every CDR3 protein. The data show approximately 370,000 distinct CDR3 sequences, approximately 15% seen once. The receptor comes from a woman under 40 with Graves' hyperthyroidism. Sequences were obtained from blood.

The CDR3 is CSGVSGTGAYEQYF. DNA of the CDR3: TGCAGCGGAGTGTCCGGGACAGGGGCCTACGAGCAGTACTTC. This sequence joins TRBV29-1 and TRBJ2-7; 10 bases are a match to TRBD1. Germline trimming cut 7 bases from V and 2 bases from J; bases unmatched to any gene: 8. Germline V gene sequence: CDR1 SQVTM, CDR2 ANQGSEA. CDR3 size: 14 residues.